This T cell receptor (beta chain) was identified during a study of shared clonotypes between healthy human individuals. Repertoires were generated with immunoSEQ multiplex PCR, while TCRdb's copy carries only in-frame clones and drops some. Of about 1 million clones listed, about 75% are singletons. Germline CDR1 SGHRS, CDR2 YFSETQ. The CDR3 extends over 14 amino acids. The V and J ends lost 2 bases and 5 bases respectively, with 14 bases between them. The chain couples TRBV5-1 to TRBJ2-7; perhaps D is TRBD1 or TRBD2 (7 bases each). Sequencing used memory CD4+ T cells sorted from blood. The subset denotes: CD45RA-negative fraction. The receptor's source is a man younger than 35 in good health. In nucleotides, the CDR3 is TGCGCCAGCAGCTTACAGGGGAGGGTGGACGAGCAGTACTTC. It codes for CASSLQGRVDEQYF.